This T cell receptor (beta chain) was retrieved from a study of TIL therapy for anti-PD-1-resistant metastatic lung cancer. The V end lost 1 base, the J end lost 0 bases, and 9 bases lay between the germline ends. This CDR3 has 15 amino acids. CDR1 and CDR2 from the germline V gene are SGHNT and YYREEE (reference sequence). This was the immunoSEQ v3 assay. This table comes from immunoSEQ multiplex PCR, and its TCRdb copy is limited to in-frame clones, with some not included. The repertoire holds approximately 60,000 clones, over 75% seen once, with less than 3% in the top ten. As to time point: pre-treatment sample, taken before nivolumab and TIL therapy.

Sequencing was performed on blood, taken at baseline. This clonotype was sampled from a person aged 25-80 years with non-small cell lung cancer. The V gene is TRBV5-4, the J gene TRBJ2-3; D uncertain. CDR3 sequence (DNA): TGTGCCAGCAGCTTGAACGGGCCGAGCACAGATACGCAGTATTTT. Encoded protein: CASSLNGPSTDTQYF.